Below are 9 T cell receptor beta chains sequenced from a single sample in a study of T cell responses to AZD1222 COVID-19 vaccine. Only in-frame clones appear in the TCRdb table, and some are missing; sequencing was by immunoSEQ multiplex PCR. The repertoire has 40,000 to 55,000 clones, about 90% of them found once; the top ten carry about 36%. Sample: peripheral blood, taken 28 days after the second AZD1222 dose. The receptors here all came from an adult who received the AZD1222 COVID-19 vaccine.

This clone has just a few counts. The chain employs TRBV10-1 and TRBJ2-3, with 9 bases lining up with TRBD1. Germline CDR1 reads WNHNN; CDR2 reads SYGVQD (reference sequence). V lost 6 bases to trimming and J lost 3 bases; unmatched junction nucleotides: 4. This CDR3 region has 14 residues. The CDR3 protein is CASSAGTGTDTQYF. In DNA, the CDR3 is TGCGCCAGCAGCGCCGGGACAGGGACAGATACGCAGTATTTT.

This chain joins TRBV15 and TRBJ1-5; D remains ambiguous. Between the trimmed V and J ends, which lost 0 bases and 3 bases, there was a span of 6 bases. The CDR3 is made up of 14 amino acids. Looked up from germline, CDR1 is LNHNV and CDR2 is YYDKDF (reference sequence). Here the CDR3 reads CATSREGLNQPQHF. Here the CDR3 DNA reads TGTGCCACCAGCAGAGAGGGCCTCAATCAGCCCCAGCATTTT. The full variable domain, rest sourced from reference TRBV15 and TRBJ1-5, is DAMVIQNPRYQVTQFGKPVTLSCSQTLNHNVMYWYQQKSSQAPKLLFHYYDKDFNNEADTPDNFQSRRPNTSFCFLDIRSPGLGDTAMYLCATSREGLNQPQHFGDGTRLSIL.

The CDR3 DNA reads as TGTGCCAGCAGCTTATGGTCAGGGGGCGATGAGCAGTTCTTC. This translates into CASSLWSGGDEQFF. This sequence joins TRBV7-2 and TRBJ2-1; the match to TRBD1 covers 8 bases. V shed 2 bases, J shed 8 bases, and the junction held 5 bases outside the gene matches. The CDR3 is made up of 14 amino acids. Germline-derived CDR1 and CDR2 are SGHTA and FQGNSA.

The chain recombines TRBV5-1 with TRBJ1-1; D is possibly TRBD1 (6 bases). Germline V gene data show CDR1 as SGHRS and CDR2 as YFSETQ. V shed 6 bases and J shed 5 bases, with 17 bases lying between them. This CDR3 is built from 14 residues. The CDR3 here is CASTHGGGETEAFF. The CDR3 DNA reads TGCGCCAGCACCCACGGGGGCGGGGAAACTGAAGCTTTCTTT.

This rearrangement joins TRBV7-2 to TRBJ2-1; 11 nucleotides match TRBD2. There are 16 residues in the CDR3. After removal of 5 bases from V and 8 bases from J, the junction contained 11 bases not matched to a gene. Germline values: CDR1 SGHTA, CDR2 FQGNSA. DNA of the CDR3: TGTGCCAGCAGCCCCAGACTAGCGGGGCTTAACGATGAGCAGTTCTTC. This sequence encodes CASSPRLAGLNDEQFF.

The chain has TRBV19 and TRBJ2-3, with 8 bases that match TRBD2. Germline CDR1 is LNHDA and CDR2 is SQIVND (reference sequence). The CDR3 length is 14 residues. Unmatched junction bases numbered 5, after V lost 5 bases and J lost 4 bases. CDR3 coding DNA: TGTGCCAGTAGTCCCGCGGGAGGCGCAGATACGCAGTATTTT. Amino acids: CASSPAGGADTQYF.

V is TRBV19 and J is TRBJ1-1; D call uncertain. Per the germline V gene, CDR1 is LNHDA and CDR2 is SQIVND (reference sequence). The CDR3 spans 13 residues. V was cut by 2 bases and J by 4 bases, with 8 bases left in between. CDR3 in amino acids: CASSITSRTEAFF. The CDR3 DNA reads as TGTGCCAGTAGTATAACCAGCCGCACTGAAGCTTTCTTT.

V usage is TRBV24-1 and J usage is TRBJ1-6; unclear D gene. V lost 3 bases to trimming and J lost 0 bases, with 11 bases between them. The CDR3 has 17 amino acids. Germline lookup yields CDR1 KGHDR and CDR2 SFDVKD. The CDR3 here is CATSDPLRSSYNSPLHF. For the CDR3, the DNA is TGTGCCACCAGTGATCCCCTAAGGAGCTCCTATAATTCACCCCTCCACTTT.

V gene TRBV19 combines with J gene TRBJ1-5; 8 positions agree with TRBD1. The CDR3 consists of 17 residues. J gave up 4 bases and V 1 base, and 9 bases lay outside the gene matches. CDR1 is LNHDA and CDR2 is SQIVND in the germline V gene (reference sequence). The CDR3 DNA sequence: TGTGCCAGTAGTATAGCGGGGAGGACAGGGAGAAATCAGCCCCAGCATTTT. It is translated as CASSIAGRTGRNQPQHF.